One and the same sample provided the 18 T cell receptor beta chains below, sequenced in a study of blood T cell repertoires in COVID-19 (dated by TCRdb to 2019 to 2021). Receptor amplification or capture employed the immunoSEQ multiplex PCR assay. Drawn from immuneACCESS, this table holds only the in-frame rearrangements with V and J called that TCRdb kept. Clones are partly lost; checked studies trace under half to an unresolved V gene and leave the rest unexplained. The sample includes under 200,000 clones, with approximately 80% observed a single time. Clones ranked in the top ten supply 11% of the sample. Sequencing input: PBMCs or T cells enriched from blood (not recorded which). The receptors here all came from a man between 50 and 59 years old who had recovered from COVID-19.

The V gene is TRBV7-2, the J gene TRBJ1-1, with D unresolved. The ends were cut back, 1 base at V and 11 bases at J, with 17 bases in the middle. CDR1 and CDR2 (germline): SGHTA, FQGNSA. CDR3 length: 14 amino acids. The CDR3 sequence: CASSLVTRELDAFF. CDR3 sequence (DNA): TGTGCCAGCAGCTTAGTGACGAGGGAGTTGGATGCTTTCTTT.

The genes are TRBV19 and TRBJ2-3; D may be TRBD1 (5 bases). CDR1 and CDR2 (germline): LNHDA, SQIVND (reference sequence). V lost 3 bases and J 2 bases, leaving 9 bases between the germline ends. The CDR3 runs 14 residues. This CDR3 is CASSMWGSTDTQYF. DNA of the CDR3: TGTGCCAGTAGTATGTGGGGCTCCACAGATACGCAGTATTTT.

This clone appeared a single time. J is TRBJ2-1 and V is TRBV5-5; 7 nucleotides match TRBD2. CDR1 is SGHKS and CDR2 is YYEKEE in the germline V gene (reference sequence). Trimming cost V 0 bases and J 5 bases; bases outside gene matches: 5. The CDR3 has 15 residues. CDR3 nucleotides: TGTGCCAGCAGCTTGGCCGGGAGGTCGCACAATGAGCAGTTCTTC. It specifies CASSLAGRSHNEQFF.

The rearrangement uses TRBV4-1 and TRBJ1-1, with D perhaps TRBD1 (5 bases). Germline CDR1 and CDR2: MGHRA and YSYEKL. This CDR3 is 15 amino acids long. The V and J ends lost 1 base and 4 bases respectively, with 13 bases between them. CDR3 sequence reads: CASSQVGLGGTEAFF. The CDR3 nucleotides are TGCGCCAGCAGCCAAGTGGGGCTTGGTGGCACTGAAGCTTTCTTT.

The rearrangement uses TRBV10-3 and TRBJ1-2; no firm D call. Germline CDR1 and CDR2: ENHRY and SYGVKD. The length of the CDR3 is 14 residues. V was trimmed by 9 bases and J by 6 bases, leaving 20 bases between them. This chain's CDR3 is CAIQTRPRSDGYTF. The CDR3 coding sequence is TGTGCCATACAGACCCGCCCCAGATCTGATGGCTACACCTTC.

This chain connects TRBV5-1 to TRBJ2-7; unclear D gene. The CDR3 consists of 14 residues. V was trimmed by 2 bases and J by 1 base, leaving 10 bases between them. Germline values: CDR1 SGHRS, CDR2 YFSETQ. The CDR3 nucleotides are TGCGCCAGCAGCTTTTCCGGGTCTTCCTACGAGCAGTACTTC. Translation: CASSFSGSSYEQYF.

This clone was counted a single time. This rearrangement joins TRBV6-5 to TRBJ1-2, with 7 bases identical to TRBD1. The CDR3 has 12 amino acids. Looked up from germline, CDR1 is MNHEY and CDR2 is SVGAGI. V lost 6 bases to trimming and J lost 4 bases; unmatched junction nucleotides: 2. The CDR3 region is CASRDRAYGYTF. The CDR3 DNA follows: TGTGCCAGCAGAGACAGGGCCTATGGCTACACCTTC.

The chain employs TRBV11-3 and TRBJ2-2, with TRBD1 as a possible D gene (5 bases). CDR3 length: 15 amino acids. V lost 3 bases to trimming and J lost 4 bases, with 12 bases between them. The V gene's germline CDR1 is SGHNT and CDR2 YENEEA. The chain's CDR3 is CASSFGLGVTGELFF. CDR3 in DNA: TGTGCCAGCAGCTTCGGTTTAGGGGTCACCGGGGAGCTGTTTTTT.

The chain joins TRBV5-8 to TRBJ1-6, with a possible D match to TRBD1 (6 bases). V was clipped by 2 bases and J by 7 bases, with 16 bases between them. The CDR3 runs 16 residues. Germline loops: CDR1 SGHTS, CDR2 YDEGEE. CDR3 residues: CASSFGLRTENSPLHF. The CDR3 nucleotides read TGTGCCAGCAGCTTTGGTCTCCGGACAGAAAATTCACCCCTCCACTTT.

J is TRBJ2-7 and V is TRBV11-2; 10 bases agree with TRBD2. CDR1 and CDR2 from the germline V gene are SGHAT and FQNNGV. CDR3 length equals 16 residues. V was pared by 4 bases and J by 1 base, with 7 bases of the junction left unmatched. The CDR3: CASSSERGGLSYEQYF. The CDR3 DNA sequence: TGTGCCAGCAGCTCCGAGCGGGGGGGCCTATCCTACGAGCAGTACTTC. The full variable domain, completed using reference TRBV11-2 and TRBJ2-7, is EAGVAQSPRYKIIEKRQSVAFWCNPISGHATLYWYQQILGQGPKLLIQFQNNGVVDDSQLPKDRFSAERLKGVDSTLKIQPAKLEDSAVYLCASSSERGGLSYEQYFGPGTRLTVT.

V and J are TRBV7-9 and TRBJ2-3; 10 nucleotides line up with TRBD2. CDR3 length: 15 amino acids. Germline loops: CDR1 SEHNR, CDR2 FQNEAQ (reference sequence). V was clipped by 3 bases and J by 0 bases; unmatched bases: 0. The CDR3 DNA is TGTGCCAGCAGCTTTAGCGGGAGGAGCACAGATACGCAGTATTTT. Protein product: CASSFSGRSTDTQYF.

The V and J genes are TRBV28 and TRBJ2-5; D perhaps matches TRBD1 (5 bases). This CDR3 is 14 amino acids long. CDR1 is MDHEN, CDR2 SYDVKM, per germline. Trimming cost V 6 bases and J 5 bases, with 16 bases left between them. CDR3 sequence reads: CASSITDSYETQYF. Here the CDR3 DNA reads TGTGCCAGCAGCATTACAGACAGCTACGAGACCCAGTACTTC.

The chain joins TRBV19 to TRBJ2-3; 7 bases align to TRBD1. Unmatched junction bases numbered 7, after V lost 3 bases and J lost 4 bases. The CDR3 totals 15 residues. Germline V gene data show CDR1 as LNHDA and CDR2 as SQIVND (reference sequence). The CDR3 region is CASSIRQGPADTQYF. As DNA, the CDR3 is TGTGCCAGTAGTATCCGACAGGGACCCGCAGATACGCAGTATTTT. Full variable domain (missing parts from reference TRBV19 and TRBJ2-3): DGGITQSPKYLFRKEGQNVTLSCEQNLNHDAMYWYRQDPGQGLRLIYYSQIVNDFQKGDIAEGYSVSREKKESFPLTVTSAQKNPTAFYLCASSIRQGPADTQYFGPGTRLTVL.

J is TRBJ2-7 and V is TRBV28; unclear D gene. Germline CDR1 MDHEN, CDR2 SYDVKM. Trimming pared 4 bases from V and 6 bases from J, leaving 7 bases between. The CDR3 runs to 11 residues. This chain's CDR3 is CASSSLSEQYF. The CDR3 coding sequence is TGTGCCAGCAGTTCTCTGAGCGAGCAGTACTTC.

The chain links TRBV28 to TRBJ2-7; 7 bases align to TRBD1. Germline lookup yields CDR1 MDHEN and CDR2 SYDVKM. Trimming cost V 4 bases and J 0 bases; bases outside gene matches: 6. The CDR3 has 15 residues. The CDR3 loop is CASSSQGVHSYEQYF. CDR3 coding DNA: TGTGCCAGCAGTTCTCAGGGGGTCCACTCCTACGAGCAGTACTTC.

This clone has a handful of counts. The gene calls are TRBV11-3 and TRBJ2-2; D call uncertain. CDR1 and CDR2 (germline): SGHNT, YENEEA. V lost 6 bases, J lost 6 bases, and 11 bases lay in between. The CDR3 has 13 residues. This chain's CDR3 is CASSRASAGELFF. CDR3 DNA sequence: TGTGCCAGCAGTCGAGCTTCGGCCGGGGAGCTGTTTTTT.

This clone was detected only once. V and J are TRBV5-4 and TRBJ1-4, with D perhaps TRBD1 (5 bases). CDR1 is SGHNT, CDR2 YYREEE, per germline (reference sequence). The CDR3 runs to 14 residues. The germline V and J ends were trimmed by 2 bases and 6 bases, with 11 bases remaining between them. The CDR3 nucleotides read TGTGCCAGCAGCTTAAGGGGAGGTGATGAAAAACTGTTTTTT. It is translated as CASSLRGGDEKLFF.

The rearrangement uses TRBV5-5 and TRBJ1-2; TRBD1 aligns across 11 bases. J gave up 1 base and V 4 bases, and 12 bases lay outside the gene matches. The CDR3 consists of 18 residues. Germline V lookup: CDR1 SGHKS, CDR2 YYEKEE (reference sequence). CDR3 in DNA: TGTGCCAGCAGCCTGGACAGGGGGCTAGATTCTGGTAACTATGGCTACACCTTC. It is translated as CASSLDRGLDSGNYGYTF.